This is a list of T cell receptor beta chains from one sample in a study of T-cell reconstitution after alpha-beta-depleted transplantation in children. Each CDR3 protein is one row after TCRdb ran MiXCR on the PCR reads. The sample lists under 250,000 distinct CDR3 sequences, roughly 15% occurring once. The material sequenced was PBMCs, mostly from graft donor cells, taken 360 days after TCRalphabeta/CD19-depleted stem cell transplant. All receptors derive from a male patient between 2 and 15 years old who had a stem cell transplant for acute lymphoblastic leukemia, so the T cells may come from the graft donor. The CDR3 runs from the conserved cysteine through the conserved F or W. The D gene is left open where the match is weak. Where a row states a size, it is once, few, many or the class of an expanded clone; other rows omit it.

j_gene	len	d_gene	abundance	v_gene	CDR3aa	CDR3nt
TRBJ2-7	14	-	-	TRBV5-1	CASSLSGQPYEQYF	TGCGCCAGCAGCCTATCAGGACAGCCCTACGAGCAGTACTTC
TRBJ2-2	16	TRBD1	-	TRBV5-4	CASGTGTGGNTGELFF	TGTGCCAGCGGAACCGGGACAGGGGGCAACACCGGGGAGCTGTTTTTT
TRBJ2-1	15	TRBD1	few	TRBV9	CASSVVQGAYNEQFF	TGTGCCAGCAGCGTAGTTCAGGGGGCCTACAATGAGCAGTTCTTC
TRBJ1-2	14	-	-	TRBV29-1	CSVEDGGPKGGYTF	TGCAGCGTTGAAGATGGGGGGCCGAAAGGGGGCTACACCTTC
TRBJ2-3	14	-	-	TRBV20-1	CSARLAVGTDTQYF	TGCAGTGCTAGATTAGCTGTTGGCACAGATACGCAGTATTTT
TRBJ1-5	15	-	-	TRBV2	CASSEEFLSNQPQHF	TGTGCCAGCAGTGAGGAGTTCCTGAGCAATCAGCCCCAGCATTTT
TRBJ2-7	16	TRBD1	-	TRBV7-9	CASSLARTGQRYEQYF	TGTGCCAGCAGCTTAGCCCGGACAGGCCAACGCTACGAGCAGTACTTC
TRBJ2-6	14	-	few	TRBV5-5	CASSREDMANVLTF	TGTGCCAGCAGCCGAGAAGACATGGCCAACGTCCTGACTTTC
TRBJ2-2	16	TRBD1	few	TRBV7-9	CASRPRTGDDTGELFF	TGTGCCAGCAGACCTAGGACAGGGGATGACACCGGGGAGCTGTTTTTT
TRBJ2-4	14	-	many	TRBV29-1	CSVWENIGQNIQYF	TGCAGCGTTTGGGAGAACATCGGTCAAAACATTCAGTACTTC
TRBJ2-1	14	-	few	TRBV5-1	CASSVPGTGNEQFF	TGCGCCAGCAGCGTCCCCGGGACTGGGAATGAGCAGTTCTTC
TRBJ2-3	15	-	-	TRBV7-2	CASSQLFSSTDTQYF	TGTGCCAGCAGCCAACTATTCTCTAGCACAGATACGCAGTATTTT
TRBJ1-4	15	TRBD1	-	TRBV27	CASSFPDRADEKLFF	TGTGCCAGCAGTTTCCCGGACAGGGCTGATGAAAAACTGTTTTTT
TRBJ1-5	15	-	-	TRBV7-2	CASSINRDSNQPQHF	TGTGCCAGCAGCATTAACAGGGACTCTAATCAGCCCCAGCATTTT
TRBJ1-6	14	-	few	TRBV7-9	CASSPGTYNSPLHF	TGTGCCAGCAGCCCCGGGACCTATAATTCACCCCTCCACTTT
TRBJ2-5	16	-	-	TRBV12-3/TRBV12-4	CASSLFISDAGETQYF	TGTGCCAGCAGTCTCTTCATTTCAGACGCTGGGGAGACCCAGTACTTC
TRBJ2-7	12	-	-	TRBV20-1	CSAQDGPYEQYF	TGCAGTGCCCAGGACGGTCCCTACGAGCAGTACTTC
TRBJ2-1	12	-	-	TRBV29-1	CSVELGENEQFF	TGCAGCGTTGAATTGGGGGAAAATGAGCAGTTCTTC
TRBJ2-3	15	-	-	TRBV5-1	CASTPGVGFTDTQYF	TGCGCCAGCACCCCGGGGGTAGGCTTCACAGATACGCAGTATTTT
TRBJ1-1	11	-	-	TRBV7-8	CASSMDSEAFF	TGTGCCAGCAGCATGGACAGTGAAGCTTTCTTT
TRBJ2-2	15	-	few	TRBV12-3/TRBV12-4	CASSPARVNTGELFF	TGTGCCAGCAGTCCTGCCCGTGTAAACACCGGGGAGCTGTTTTTT
TRBJ1-2	15	TRBD1	-	TRBV25-1	CASSEAQGYLYGYTF	TGTGCCAGCAGTGAAGCACAGGGGTATCTATATGGCTACACCTTC
TRBJ2-5	14	TRBD1	many	TRBV7-8	CASSFRDREETQYF	TGTGCCAGCAGCTTCCGGGACAGGGAAGAGACCCAGTACTTC
TRBJ1-1	13	TRBD1	many	TRBV29-1	CSVGTGMNTEAFF	TGCAGCGTTGGGACAGGAATGAACACTGAAGCTTTCTTT
TRBJ1-4	15	-	-	TRBV7-6	CASSLASRTNEKLFF	TGTGCCAGCAGCTTAGCCAGTCGCACTAATGAAAAACTGTTTTTT
TRBJ2-2	15	-	many	TRBV10-3	CAISESGQLTGELFF	TGTGCCATCAGTGAGTCGGGACAACTCACCGGGGAGCTGTTTTTT
TRBJ2-5	14	-	few	TRBV4-3	CASSQDTYQETQYF	TGCGCCAGCAGCCAAGATACCTACCAAGAGACCCAGTACTTC
TRBJ1-1	18	-	-	TRBV5-6	CASSFVPLIGTVNTEAFF	TGTGCCAGCAGCTTTGTGCCCTTAATCGGGACGGTGAACACTGAAGCTTTCTTT
TRBJ1-2	10	-	-	TRBV20-1	CSASVGGYTF	TGCAGTGCTTCAGTGGGGGGCTACACCTTC
TRBJ1-3	20	-	few	TRBV3-1	CASSQEGLRTARNSGNTIYF	TGTGCCAGCAGCCAAGAAGGCCTCCGGACCGCACGAAACTCTGGAAACACCATATATTTT
TRBJ1-1	12	-	-	TRBV5-5	CASSPAVRGEAF	TGTGCCAGCAGCCCGGCGGTACGAGGTGAGGCTTTT
TRBJ2-3	16	-	few	TRBV3-1	CASSQDGGQRTDTQYF	TGTGCCAGCAGCCAAGATGGCGGGCAGAGGACAGATACGCAGTATTTT
TRBJ1-1	13	-	few	TRBV10-3	CAISESGDTEAFF	TGTGCCATCAGTGAGTCAGGCGACACTGAAGCTTTCTTT
TRBJ2-1	14	TRBD2	-	TRBV9	CASRSGGAAGEQFF	TGTGCCAGCCGGAGCGGGGGGGCTGCTGGTGAGCAGTTCTTC
TRBJ1-4	13	-	few	TRBV30	CAWSAPWDEKLFF	TGTGCCTGGAGTGCCCCGTGGGACGAAAAACTGTTTTTT
TRBJ1-1	12	-	-	TRBV29-1	CSVPDKNTEAFF	TGCAGCGTACCCGACAAGAACACTGAAGCTTTCTTT
TRBJ1-1	14	TRBD1	few	TRBV5-4	CASSLRGLSTEAFF	TGTGCCAGCAGCTTGAGGGGGCTTAGCACTGAAGCTTTCTTT
TRBJ1-1	15	TRBD1	-	TRBV27	CASSADRELPTEAFF	TGTGCCAGCAGTGCGGACAGGGAGCTTCCCACTGAAGCTTTCTTT
TRBJ1-1	14	-	few	TRBV6-5	CASSYSGVGRGAFF	TGTGCCAGCAGTTACTCTGGTGTGGGGCGCGGCGCTTTCTTT
TRBJ1-2	12	-	-	TRBV20-1	CSALNSNYGYTF	TGCAGTGCTTTAAACTCTAACTATGGCTACACCTTC
TRBJ2-5	15	-	-	TRBV7-9	CASSLGSGVQETQYF	TGTGCCAGCAGCTTAGGGTCCGGAGTTCAAGAGACCCAGTACTTC
TRBJ1-1	14	-	-	TRBV12-3/TRBV12-4	CASRRGALGTEAFF	TGTGCCAGCAGACGCGGGGCCCTGGGCACTGAAGCTTTCTTT
TRBJ1-2	14	TRBD1	few	TRBV30	CAWSVYRGVGGYTF	TGTGCCTGGAGTGTGTACAGGGGGGTCGGTGGCTACACCTTC
TRBJ2-1	15	TRBD2	few	TRBV11-2	CASSSTSGAYNEQFF	TGTGCCAGCAGCTCGACTAGCGGGGCTTACAATGAGCAGTTCTTC
TRBJ1-2	14	-	-	TRBV5-6	CASSLDGQTYGYTF	TGTGCCAGCAGCTTGGATGGACAGACTTATGGCTACACCTTC
TRBJ2-2	16	TRBD1	-	TRBV5-5	CASSLGQGTNTGELFF	TGTGCCAGCAGCCTGGGACAGGGGACGAACACCGGGGAGCTGTTTTTT
TRBJ2-1	15	-	-	TRBV10-3	CASKGNRDTYNEQFF	TGTGCCAGCAAAGGGAACAGAGACACATACAATGAGCAGTTCTTC
TRBJ2-5	16	TRBD2	few	TRBV12-3/TRBV12-4	CASSLGAGGPGETQYF	TGTGCCAGCAGTTTAGGGGCGGGGGGGCCGGGTGAGACCCAGTACTTC
TRBJ1-2	15	-	-	TRBV12-3/TRBV12-4	CASSFGGASNYGYTF	TGTGCCAGCAGTTTCGGAGGGGCTTCTAACTATGGCTACACCTTC
TRBJ1-1	11	-	-	TRBV7-8	CAAKGESEAFF	TGTGCAGCGAAAGGGGAATCTGAAGCTTTCTTT
TRBJ1-2	14	-	few	TRBV7-2	CASRFNRAQYGYTF	TGTGCCAGCAGATTCAACAGGGCCCAATATGGCTACACCTTC
TRBJ1-6	16	-	few	TRBV7-6	CASSLGFRETNSPLHF	TGTGCCAGCAGCTTGGGTTTTAGGGAAACGAATTCACCCCTCCACTTT
TRBJ1-3	14	-	few	TRBV7-2	CASTRGGSGNTIYF	TGTGCCAGCACTCGTGGGGGATCCGGAAACACCATATATTTT